This TCR beta chain was identified during a study of T-cell reconstitution after alpha-beta-depleted transplantation in children. This CDR3 is built from 15 residues. V was pared by 5 bases and J by 0 bases, with 11 bases between. The germline CDR1 and CDR2 sequences are SEHNR and FQNEAQ (reference sequence). Remarks on this clonotype: Antigen specificity is unknown.

Broader study findings: Surviving recipient T cells and thymic progenitors accounted for the high day-60 TCRbeta diversity observed in some patients. Expanded clones from the graft, numbering several hundred, reportedly supplied alpha-beta T cells about two months after transplant.

For TCRbeta, the library was prepared with unique molecular identifiers. One entry per CDR3 protein, called by TCRdb with MiXCR from the PCR reads. Seen here are around 800,000 distinct CDR3 sequences, roughly 15% observed once, and the top ten hold about 4.6%. The origin of this receptor is a male patient younger than 18 who had a stem cell transplant for acute lymphoblastic leukemia, so the T cells may come from the graft donor. The source was PBMCs, mostly from graft donor cells, collected 360 days after TCRalphabeta/CD19-depleted stem cell transplant. This rearrangement joins TRBV7-9 to TRBJ1-5; D might be TRBD1 (5 bases). CDR3 sequence reads: CASSGGGFSNQPQHF. In nucleotides, the CDR3 is TGTGCCAGCAGCGGGGGAGGATTTAGCAATCAGCCCCAGCATTTT.